The sample holds many counts of the clone carrying this TCR beta chain. Its antigen remains unknown. These data originate in a study of Graves' ophthalmopathy and Graves' hyperthyroidism. Germline CDR1 SGHTA, CDR2 FQGNSA. The V end was cut by 6 bases, the J end by 7 bases, with 16 bases between. This CDR3 contains 13 residues. Overall study findings and caveats: Appearing in blood as well were most expanded thyroid clonotypes above 0.001 frequency. Cross-validated, the 13-signature model showed 87.88%/81.08% sensitivity/specificity, and 80%/75% in the test set.

RNA transcripts were the source from which TCR beta CDR3 regions were amplified. The workflow started with a first-round RT-PCR run with HTBI primers and then moved on to a second-round multiplex PCR. TCRdb reanalysed the multiplex PCR reads using MiXCR and keeps one entry per CDR3 protein. The sample contains 200,000 to 250,000 distinct CDR3 sequences, over 25% of which appear only once. The study enrolled ophthalmopathy donors with moderate-to-severe activity, CAS ≥3, NOSPECS ≥4 and duration under 3 months. The sequenced sample consisted of peripheral blood. The chain recombines TRBV7-2 with TRBJ2-7; TRBD1 or TRBD2 may be the D gene (5 bases each). This sequence was found in a man in his forties or fifties with Graves' ophthalmopathy. CDR3 amino acids: CASSFDGAAEQYF. The CDR3 DNA sequence: TGTGCCAGCAGTTTCGACGGGGCGGCAGAGCAGTACTTC.